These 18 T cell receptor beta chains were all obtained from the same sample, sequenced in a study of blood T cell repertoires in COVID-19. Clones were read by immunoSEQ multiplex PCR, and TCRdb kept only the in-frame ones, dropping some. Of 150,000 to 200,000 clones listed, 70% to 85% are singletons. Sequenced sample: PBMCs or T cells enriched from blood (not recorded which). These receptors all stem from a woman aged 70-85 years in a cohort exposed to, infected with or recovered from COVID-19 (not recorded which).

The CDR3 DNA reads as TGTGCCAGCAGTTTGAGGCGGGGGGCAGCCCAAGAGACCCAGTACTTC. Amino acid sequence: CASSLRRGAAQETQYF. V is TRBV28 and J is TRBJ2-5, with TRBD2 matching over 8 bases. V lost 3 bases, J lost 1 base, and 7 bases stayed unmatched. This CDR3 has 16 residues. Germline V gene lookup returns CDR1 MDHEN and CDR2 SYDVKM.

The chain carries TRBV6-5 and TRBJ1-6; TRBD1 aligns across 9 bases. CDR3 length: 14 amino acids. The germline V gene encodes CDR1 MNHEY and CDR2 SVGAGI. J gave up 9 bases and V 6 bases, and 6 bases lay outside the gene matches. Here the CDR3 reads CASRKQGAASPLHF. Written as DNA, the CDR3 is TGTGCCAGCAGAAAACAGGGGGCCGCTTCACCCCTCCACTTT.

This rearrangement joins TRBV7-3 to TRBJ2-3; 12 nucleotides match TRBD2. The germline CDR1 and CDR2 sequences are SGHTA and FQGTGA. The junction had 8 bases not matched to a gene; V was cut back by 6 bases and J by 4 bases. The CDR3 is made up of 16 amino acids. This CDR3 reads CASSNRLAGVSDTQYF. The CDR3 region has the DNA TGTGCCAGCAGTAATAGACTAGCGGGAGTTTCAGATACGCAGTATTTT.

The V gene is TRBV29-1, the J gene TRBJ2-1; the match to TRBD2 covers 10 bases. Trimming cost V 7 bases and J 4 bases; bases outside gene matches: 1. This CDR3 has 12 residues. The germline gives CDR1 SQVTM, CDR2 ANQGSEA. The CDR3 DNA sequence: TGCAGCGGGACTAGCGGATACAATGAGCAGTTCTTC. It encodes CSGTSGYNEQFF.

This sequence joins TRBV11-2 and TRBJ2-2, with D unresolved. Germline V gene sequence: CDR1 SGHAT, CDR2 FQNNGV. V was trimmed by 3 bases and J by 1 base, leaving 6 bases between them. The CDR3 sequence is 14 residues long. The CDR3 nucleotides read TGTGCCAGCAGCTTGTATGTGAACACCGGGGAGCTGTTTTTT. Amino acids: CASSLYVNTGELFF.

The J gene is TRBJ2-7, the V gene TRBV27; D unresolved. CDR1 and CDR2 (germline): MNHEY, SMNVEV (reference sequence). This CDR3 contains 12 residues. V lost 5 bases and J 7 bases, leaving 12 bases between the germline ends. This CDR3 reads CASSTNSGEQYF. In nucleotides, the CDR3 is TGTGCCAGCAGTACAAACAGTGGAGAGCAGTACTTC.

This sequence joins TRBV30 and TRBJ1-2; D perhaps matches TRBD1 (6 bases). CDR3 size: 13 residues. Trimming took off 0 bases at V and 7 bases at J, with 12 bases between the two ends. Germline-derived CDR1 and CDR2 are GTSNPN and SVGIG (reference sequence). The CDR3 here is CAWSVIWGLGYTF. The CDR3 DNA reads TGTGCCTGGAGTGTAATATGGGGGCTTGGCTACACCTTC. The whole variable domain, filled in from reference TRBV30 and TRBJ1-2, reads SQTIHQWPATLVQPVGSPLSLECTVEGTSNPNLYWYRQAAGRGLQLLFYSVGIGQISSEVPQNLSASRPQDRQFILSSKKLLLSDSGFYLCAWSVIWGLGYTFGSGTRLTVV.

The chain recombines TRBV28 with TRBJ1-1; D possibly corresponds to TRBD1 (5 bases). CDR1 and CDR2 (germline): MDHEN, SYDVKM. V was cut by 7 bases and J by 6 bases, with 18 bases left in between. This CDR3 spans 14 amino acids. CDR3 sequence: CASTIYGGMAEAFF. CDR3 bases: TGTGCCAGCACTATTTACGGGGGGATGGCTGAAGCTTTCTTT.

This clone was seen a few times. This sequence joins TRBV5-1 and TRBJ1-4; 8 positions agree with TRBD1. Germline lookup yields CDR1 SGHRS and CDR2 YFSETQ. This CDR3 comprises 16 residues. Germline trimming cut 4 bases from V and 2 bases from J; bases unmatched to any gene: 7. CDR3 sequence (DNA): TGCGCCAGCAGCCTCGGACAGGGCGTTACTAATGAAAAACTGTTTTTT. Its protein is CASSLGQGVTNEKLFF.

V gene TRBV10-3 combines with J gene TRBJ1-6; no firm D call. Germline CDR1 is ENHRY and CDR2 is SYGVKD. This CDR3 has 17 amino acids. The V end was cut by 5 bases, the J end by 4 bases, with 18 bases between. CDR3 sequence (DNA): TGTGCCATCAGTAGGGCTCAGGAAGGAGGGTATAATTCACCCCTCCACTTT. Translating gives CAISRAQEGGYNSPLHF.

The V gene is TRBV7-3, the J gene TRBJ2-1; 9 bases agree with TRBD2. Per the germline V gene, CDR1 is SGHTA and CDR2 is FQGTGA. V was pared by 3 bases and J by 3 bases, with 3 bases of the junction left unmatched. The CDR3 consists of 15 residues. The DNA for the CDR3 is TGTGCCAGCAGCTTTATAGCGGGAGACTACAATGAGCAGTTCTTC. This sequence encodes CASSFIAGDYNEQFF.

CDR3 amino acids: CASSLGLGQPQHF. The CDR3 DNA reads TGTGCCAGCAGCTTAGGCCTAGGACAGCCCCAGCATTTT. The chain recombines TRBV11-3 with TRBJ1-5; D gene unclear. From germline, CDR1 is SGHNT and CDR2 YENEEA. CDR3 length: 13 residues. The V end lost 1 base, the J end lost 7 bases, and 8 bases lay between the germline ends.

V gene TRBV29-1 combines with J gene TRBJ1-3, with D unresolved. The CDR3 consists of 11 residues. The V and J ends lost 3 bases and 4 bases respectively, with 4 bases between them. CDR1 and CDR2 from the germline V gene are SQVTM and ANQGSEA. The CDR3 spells CSVDFGNTIYF. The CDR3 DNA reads TGCAGCGTTGACTTCGGAAACACCATATATTTT.

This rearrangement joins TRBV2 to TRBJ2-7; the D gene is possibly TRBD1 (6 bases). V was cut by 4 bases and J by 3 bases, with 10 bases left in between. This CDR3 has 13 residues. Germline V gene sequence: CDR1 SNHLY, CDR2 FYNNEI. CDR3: CASSGQVLYEQYF. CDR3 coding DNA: TGTGCCAGCAGTGGACAGGTCCTCTACGAGCAGTACTTC.

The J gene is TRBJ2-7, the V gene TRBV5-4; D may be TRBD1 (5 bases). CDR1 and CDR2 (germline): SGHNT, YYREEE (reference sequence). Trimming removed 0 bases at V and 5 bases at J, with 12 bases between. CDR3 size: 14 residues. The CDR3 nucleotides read TGTGCCAGCAGCTTGGCCCAGGGTCGCAACGAGCAGTACTTC. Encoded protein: CASSLAQGRNEQYF.

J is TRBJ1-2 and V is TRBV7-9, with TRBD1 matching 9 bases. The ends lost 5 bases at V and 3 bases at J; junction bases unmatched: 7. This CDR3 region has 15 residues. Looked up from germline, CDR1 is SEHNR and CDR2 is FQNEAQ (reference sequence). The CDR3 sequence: CASSPRQGEDYGYTF. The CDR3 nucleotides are TGTGCCAGCAGCCCGAGACAGGGGGAAGACTATGGCTACACCTTC.

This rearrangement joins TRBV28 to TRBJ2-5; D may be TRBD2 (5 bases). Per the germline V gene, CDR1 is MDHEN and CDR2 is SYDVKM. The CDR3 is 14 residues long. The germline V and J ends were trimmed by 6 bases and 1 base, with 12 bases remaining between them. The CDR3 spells CASSRIRGQETQYF. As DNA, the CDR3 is TGTGCCAGCAGCCGGATCCGGGGCCAAGAGACCCAGTACTTC. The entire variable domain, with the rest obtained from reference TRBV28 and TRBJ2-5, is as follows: DVKVTQSSRYLVKRTGEKVFLECVQDMDHENMFWYRQDPGLGLRLIYFSYDVKMKEKGDIPEGYSVSREKKERFSLILESASTNQTSMYLCASSRIRGQETQYFGPGTRLLVL.

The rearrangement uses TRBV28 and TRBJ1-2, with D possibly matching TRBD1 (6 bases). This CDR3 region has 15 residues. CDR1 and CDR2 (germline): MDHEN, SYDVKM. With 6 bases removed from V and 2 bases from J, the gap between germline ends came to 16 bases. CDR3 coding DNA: TGTGCCAGCAGCATACTCTCACAGGGAAACTATGGCTACACCTTC. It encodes CASSILSQGNYGYTF.